A single sample is the source of the 32 T cell receptor beta chains below, sequenced in a study of T cells after yellow fever vaccination (dated by TCRdb to about 2019). Interpreted using the paper, the treatment or condition label stands for: live attenuated yellow fever vaccine strain. The library was produced with 5' RACE. The sequencer was an Illumina NovaSeq 6000. In TCRdb, the public reads were trimmed at Q25 with fastp and aligned with MiXCR, with productive beta chains retained. Entries are consolidated by CDR3 protein sequence, retaining the most common genes and DNA. The sample table shows a few hundred thousand distinct CDR3 sequences, and 3% to 4.5% are seen once. The ten largest clonotypes hold more than 20% of the sample. The input for sequencing was PBMCs, taken 5 days after the yellow fever booster vaccination. Source of these receptors: a man aged 18-30 years who received the YFV17D yellow fever vaccine.

As to this clonotype: At one end the junction does not follow the germline gene, possibly because of a read error. This chain links TRBV30 with TRBJ1-1, with D unclear. The V gene's germline CDR1 is GTSNPN and CDR2 SVGIG (reference sequence). The CDR3 loop spans 13 amino acids. In DNA form, the CDR3 reads TGTGCCTGGAGTGTAATAGGGAACCCTGAAGCTTTCTTT. Protein: CAWSVIGNPEAFF.

At least ten counts were recorded for this clonotype. The chain carries TRBV7-8 and TRBJ2-1; TRBD1 is a possible D gene (7 bases). Trimming pared 5 bases from V and 7 bases from J, leaving 15 bases between. Germline V gene lookup returns CDR1 SGHVS and CDR2 FQNEAQ. The CDR3 is made up of 14 amino acids. Here the CDR3 DNA reads TGTGCCAGCAGCGAAATGACAGGGAGGAATGAGCAGTTCTTC. This sequence encodes CASSEMTGRNEQFF.

This clonotype turned up a few times. This chain links TRBV7-9 with TRBJ2-3; 11 nucleotides match TRBD2. The germline V gene encodes CDR1 SEHNR and CDR2 FQNEAQ (reference sequence). With V trimmed by 5 bases and J by 5 bases, 9 bases remained unmatched. The CDR3 extends over 16 amino acids. CDR3 sequence (DNA): TGTGCCAGCAGCCCACCAACTAGCGGGGGCGGAGATACGCAGTATTTT. As protein: CASSPPTSGGGDTQYF. The whole variable domain, filled in from reference TRBV7-9 and TRBJ2-3, reads DTGVSQNPRHKITKRGQNVTFRCDPISEHNRLYWYRQTLGQGPEFLTYFQNEAQLEKSRLLSDRFSAERPKGSFSTLEIQRTEQGDSAMYLCASSPPTSGGGDTQYFGPGTRLTVL.

The genes are TRBV20-1 and TRBJ2-7; 7 bases line up with TRBD2. The CDR3 totals 12 residues. Germline loops: CDR1 DFQATT, CDR2 SNEGSKA (reference sequence). After removal of 0 bases from V and 7 bases from J, the junction contained 3 bases not matched to a gene. The CDR3 region has the DNA TGCAGTGCTAGAGAGGGGGGAGGGGAGCAGTACTTC. It is translated as CSAREGGGEQYF.

The rearrangement links TRBV12-3 or TRBV12-4 to TRBJ2-1, with a possible D match to TRBD1 (6 bases). This CDR3 has 14 amino acids. V lost 6 bases to trimming and J lost 3 bases, with 12 bases between them. CDR3 protein: CASSGTTYYNEQFF. The DNA for the CDR3 is TGTGCCAGCAGCGGGACAACATACTACAATGAGCAGTTCTTC.

This clonotype was counted at least ten times. The rearrangement joins TRBV12-3 or TRBV12-4 to TRBJ2-7; D remains unclear. V gave up 1 base and J gave up 5 bases, with 9 bases separating them. The CDR3 contains 13 residues. The DNA for the CDR3 is TGTGCCAGCAGTTTAGGCCAGTCCGACGAGCAGTACTTC. Translating it yields CASSLGQSDEQYF.

This clonotype has at least ten counts. The rearrangement uses TRBV7-2 and TRBJ1-5, with TRBD1 identical over 8 bases. With 3 bases clipped from V and 5 bases from J, the junction kept 9 bases outside the gene matches. Germline CDR1 and CDR2: SGHTA and FQGNSA. The CDR3 has 16 residues. The CDR3 coding sequence is TGTGCCAGCAGCTTTGGGGAGGCAGGGGGCTATCAGCCCCAGCATTTT. Amino acid sequence: CASSFGEAGGYQPQHF. Using reference TRBV7-2 and TRBJ1-5 for the parts outside the CDR3, the full variable domain is GAGVSQSPSNKVTEKGKDVELRCDPISGHTALYWYRQSLGQGLEFLIYFQGNSAPDKSGLPSDRFSAERTGGSVSTLTIQRTQQEDSAVYLCASSFGEAGGYQPQHFGDGTRLSIL.

At least ten counts were recorded for this clonotype. J is TRBJ2-6 and V is TRBV5-1; D remains unclear. Per the germline V gene, CDR1 is SGHRS and CDR2 is YFSETQ. V was pared by 4 bases and J by 0 bases, with 5 bases between. The CDR3 totals 14 residues. The CDR3: CASSASSGANVLTF. The CDR3 DNA is TGCGCCAGCAGCGCCTCCTCTGGGGCCAACGTCCTGACTTTC.

This chain joins TRBV5-1 and TRBJ2-7; 8 nucleotides match TRBD1. Trimming took 4 bases from V and 9 from J; bases not matched to a gene: 12. Germline V gives CDR1 SGHRS, CDR2 YFSETQ. The CDR3 contains 14 residues. This CDR3 reads CASSLEDRASGQYF. For the CDR3, the DNA is TGCGCCAGCAGCCTTGAGGACAGGGCAAGTGGGCAGTACTTC.

This clonotype was found many times. This rearrangement joins TRBV5-1 to TRBJ1-2; D may be TRBD1 (5 bases). The CDR3 covers 14 residues. The V end was cut by 0 bases, the J end by 0 bases, with 6 bases between. Per germline, CDR1 SGHRS and CDR2 YFSETQ. This chain's CDR3 is CASSLGGTNYGYTF. The CDR3 DNA reads TGCGCCAGCAGCTTGGGGGGCACTAACTATGGCTACACCTTC.

This chain connects TRBV20-1 to TRBJ1-2; D may be TRBD1 (5 bases). With 6 bases removed from V and 8 bases from J, the gap between germline ends came to 16 bases. Germline V gives CDR1 DFQATT, CDR2 SNEGSKA (reference sequence). The CDR3 is made up of 12 amino acids. CDR3 in DNA: TGCAGTGCCGCAGGCGGGGGAAAGGGCTACACCTTC. Translating gives CSAAGGGKGYTF.

Many counts were recorded for this clonotype. This chain uses TRBV29-1 with TRBJ2-5; 10 bases align to TRBD1. The length of the CDR3 is 11 residues. Trimming took 6 bases from V and 5 from J; bases not matched to a gene: 0. Germline lookup yields CDR1 SQVTM and CDR2 ANQGSEA. This CDR3 is CSVGQGETQYF. CDR3 DNA sequence: TGCAGCGTGGGACAGGGGGAGACCCAGTACTTC.

The rearrangement joins TRBV4-1 to TRBJ1-4; no clear D gene. Germline V CDR1 and CDR2: MGHRA, YSYEKL. V was pared by 0 bases and J by 8 bases, with 16 bases between. This CDR3 contains 16 residues. CDR3 protein: CASSQDFVLVGEKLFF. In DNA, the CDR3 is TGCGCCAGCAGCCAAGATTTCGTCTTGGTTGGCGAAAAACTGTTTTTT.

This clonotype has a handful of counts. The V call is TRBV4-1, the J call TRBJ1-6, with D possibly TRBD1 on 6 matching bases. Germline-derived CDR1 and CDR2 are MGHRA and YSYEKL. V was clipped by 0 bases and J by 3 bases, with 15 bases between them. This CDR3 has 18 amino acids. The CDR3 spells CASSQELGAGVYNSPLHF. The CDR3 DNA follows: TGCGCCAGCAGCCAAGAGTTGGGGGCAGGGGTCTATAATTCACCCCTCCACTTT.

This clonotype appeared many times. One end of the junction fails to match germline, which may point to a read error. The chain has TRBV5-4 and TRBJ2-5; 9 bases map to TRBD1. Germline V gene lookup returns CDR1 SGHNT and CDR2 YYREEE (reference sequence). CDR3 size: 12 residues. The CDR3 bases are TGTGCCAGCAGCTTGAACCGGGACAGGGTGTTCTTC. Amino acids: CASSLNRDRVFF.

The sample holds a few counts of this clonotype. The gene calls are TRBV20-1 and TRBJ2-5; 7 bases match TRBD1. V was clipped by 6 bases and J by 5 bases; unmatched bases: 12. The CDR3 covers 14 residues. CDR1 is DFQATT, CDR2 SNEGSKA, per germline (reference sequence). This CDR3 reads CSAIRTGPRETQYF. The CDR3 bases are TGCAGTGCCATACGGACAGGCCCCCGTGAGACCCAGTACTTC.

This clonotype was observed a handful of times. The chain links TRBV20-1 to TRBJ2-5; D may correspond to TRBD1 or TRBD2 (5 bases each). The length of the CDR3 is 14 residues. Germline loops: CDR1 DFQATT, CDR2 SNEGSKA (reference sequence). Trimming took 6 bases from V and 3 from J, leaving 17 bases between them. In nucleotides, the CDR3 is TGCAGTGCCCCGGGACCGGCAAACAAAGAGACCCAGTACTTC. Protein product: CSAPGPANKETQYF.

The chain couples TRBV6-2 or TRBV6-3 to TRBJ2-5, with 9 bases matching TRBD1. Germline V lookup: CDR1 MNHEY, CDR2 SVGEGT. Unmatched junction bases numbered 4, after V lost 4 bases and J lost 1 base. The CDR3 is made up of 15 amino acids. The DNA of the CDR3 is TGTGCCAGCAGTTTCCCGGGACAGGGCCAAGAGACCCAGTACTTC. Its translation: CASSFPGQGQETQYF.

At least ten counts were recorded for this clonotype. V usage is TRBV7-2 and J usage is TRBJ1-2; D might be TRBD1 (5 bases). V was shortened by 0 bases and J by 7 bases, with 9 bases between the two germline ends. In germline, CDR1 is SGHTA, CDR2 FQGNSA. The CDR3 has 13 residues. The CDR3 sequence: CASSLARGRGYTF. The CDR3 bases are TGTGCCAGCAGCTTAGCAAGGGGACGTGGCTACACCTTC.

The DNA of the CDR3 is TGTGCCAGCAGCTCGGGGAATACGCAGTATTTT. It specifies CASSSGNTQYF. The chain employs TRBV5-6 and TRBJ2-3; the D gene is possibly TRBD2 (5 bases). Per the germline V gene, CDR1 is SGHDT and CDR2 is YYEEEE. Trimming cost V 3 bases and J 7 bases, with 6 bases left between them. This CDR3 is built from 11 residues.

This clonotype was observed a few times. This chain uses TRBV5-1 with TRBJ2-7; TRBD1 might be the D (6 bases). V lost 4 bases and J 3 bases, leaving 11 bases between the germline ends. CDR3 length: 13 residues. CDR1 and CDR2 from the germline V gene are SGHRS and YFSETQ. In nucleotides, the CDR3 is TGCGCCAGCAGCGAGGACAGTGGCTACGAGCAGTACTTC. It encodes CASSEDSGYEQYF.

This rearrangement joins TRBV11-2 to TRBJ2-3, with 9 bases lining up with TRBD1. V dropped 5 bases and J dropped 7; count of bases not matched to a gene: 10. The CDR3 covers 15 residues. Germline V gives CDR1 SGHAT, CDR2 FQNNGV. CDR3 sequence (DNA): TGTGCCAGCAGCACCCGGGACAGGGTTCCAAATACGCAGTATTTT. Its translation: CASSTRDRVPNTQYF.

The V and J genes are TRBV11-2 and TRBJ2-7; TRBD1 matches 8 bases. The V gene's germline CDR1 is SGHAT and CDR2 FQNNGV. The CDR3 spans 13 residues. V dropped 4 bases and J dropped 6; count of bases not matched to a gene: 5. The CDR3 loop is CASSSSGGSEQYF. CDR3 DNA sequence: TGTGCCAGCAGCTCCTCAGGGGGCTCCGAGCAGTACTTC. Full variable domain (rest looked up from reference TRBV11-2 and TRBJ2-7): EAGVAQSPRYKIIEKRQSVAFWCNPISGHATLYWYQQILGQGPKLLIQFQNNGVVDDSQLPKDRFSAERLKGVDSTLKIQPAKLEDSAVYLCASSSSGGSEQYFGPGTRLTVT.

With regard to this clonotype: A much larger clone lies one base from this, so it may be a read error. The CDR3, as DNA: TGTGCCAGCAGCTTGTCCCTTGGGACTAGCTTGGAGACCGAGTACTTC. Protein sequence: CASSLSLGTSLETEYF. J is TRBJ2-5 and V is TRBV7-8; 9 bases align to TRBD2. Germline CDR1 is SGHVS and CDR2 is FQNEAQ. The CDR3 is 16 amino acids.

This clonotype turned up a few times. V and J are TRBV29-1 and TRBJ2-7; no reliable D call. With 3 bases removed from V and 6 bases from J, the gap between germline ends came to 9 bases. This CDR3 has 11 residues. Germline values: CDR1 SQVTM, CDR2 ANQGSEA. The CDR3 nucleotides read TGCAGCGTTGAGGGGTCAAGCGAGCAGTACGTC. Translation gives CSVEGSSEQYV.

On this clonotype: At one boundary the junction diverges from the germline segment, which might be a read error. The V call is TRBV4-2, the J call TRBJ2-3; D is unclear. This CDR3 is built from 14 residues. Germline CDR1 LGHNA, CDR2 YNFKEQ. In nucleotides, the CDR3 is TGTGCCAGCAGCCAAGAGCGGTTCACAGAAACGCAGTATTTT. Residues: CASSQERFTETQYF.

This clonotype has just a few counts. The CDR3 DNA reads as TGTGCCAGCAAATATTACAGGGTCAATGAGCAGTTCTTC. This codes for CASKYYRVNEQFF. The V call is TRBV7-9, the J call TRBJ2-1; TRBD1 might be the D (6 bases). Trimming removed 7 bases at V and 6 bases at J, with 13 bases between. The CDR3 extends over 13 amino acids. Germline V gene sequence: CDR1 SEHNR, CDR2 FQNEAQ (reference sequence). Combining the CDR3 with reference TRBV7-9 and TRBJ2-1 gives the whole variable domain DTGVSQNPRHKITKRGQNVTFRCDPISEHNRLYWYRQTLGQGPEFLTYFQNEAQLEKSRLLSDRFSAERPKGSFSTLEIQRTEQGDSAMYLCASKYYRVNEQFFGPGTRLTVL.

This clonotype was counted a few times. The chain uses TRBV20-1 and TRBJ2-5; D tentatively fits TRBD1 or TRBD2 (6 bases each). The CDR3 runs 14 residues. Between the trimmed V and J ends, which lost 6 bases and 3 bases, there was a span of 17 bases. Germline V lookup: CDR1 DFQATT, CDR2 SNEGSKA (reference sequence). The CDR3 region is CSASGARYKETQYF. The DNA of the CDR3 is TGCAGTGCGTCGGGGGCGCGGTACAAAGAGACCCAGTACTTC.

This clonotype was seen just once. The chain is built from TRBV28 and TRBJ2-5, with 9 bases identical to TRBD2. V lost 5 bases to trimming and J lost 2 bases; unmatched junction nucleotides: 3. The CDR3 extends over 14 amino acids. Germline assignment: CDR1 MDHEN and CDR2 SYDVKM. The chain's CDR3 is CASSMSGGQETQYF. The DNA of the CDR3 is TGTGCCAGCAGTATGAGCGGGGGGCAAGAGACCCAGTACTTC. The variable domain in full, with the rest retrieved from reference TRBV28 and TRBJ2-5, is DVKVTQSSRYLVKRTGEKVFLECVQDMDHENMFWYRQDPGLGLRLIYFSYDVKMKEKGDIPEGYSVSREKKERFSLILESASTNQTSMYLCASSMSGGQETQYFGPGTRLLVL.

The chain is built from TRBV5-1 and TRBJ1-1, with D possibly being TRBD1 (5 bases). Germline CDR1 SGHRS, CDR2 YFSETQ. Trimming pared 5 bases from V and 0 bases from J, leaving 14 bases between. CDR3 length equals 15 residues. The CDR3 spells CASRVSGTLNTEAFF. The CDR3 DNA sequence: TGCGCCAGCAGGGTTTCAGGGACTCTGAACACTGAAGCTTTCTTT. Based on the CDR3 plus reference TRBV5-1 and TRBJ1-1, the full variable domain is KAGVTQTPRYLIKTRGQQVTLSCSPISGHRSVSWYQQTPGQGLQFLFEYFSETQRNKGNFPGRFSGRQFSNSRSEMNVSTLELGDSALYLCASRVSGTLNTEAFFGQGTRLTVV.

This clonotype was counted many times. The chain is built from TRBV6-2 or TRBV6-3 and TRBJ2-7; D might be TRBD2 (5 bases). The CDR3 is made up of 13 amino acids. From germline, CDR1 is MNHEY and CDR2 SVGEGT. The V end lost 6 bases, the J end lost 4 bases, and 13 bases lay between the germline ends. CDR3 coding DNA: TGTGCCAGCAGGATAGGAAGCGGTTACGAGCAGTACGTC. Encoded protein: CASRIGSGYEQYV.

This clonotype appeared once. The gene calls are TRBV6-5 and TRBJ1-1; D uncertain. Trimming left V 2 bases short and J 8 bases short, with 9 bases between. CDR1 MNHEY and CDR2 SVGAGI come from the germline V gene. The CDR3 is 12 amino acids. The CDR3 loop reads CASSYEIGEAFF. The CDR3 DNA reads as TGTGCCAGCAGTTACGAGATTGGGGAAGCTTTCTTT.